Shown below are 6 T cell receptor beta chains from a single sample sequenced in a study of blood T cell repertoires in COVID-19. Measured with immunoSEQ multiplex PCR; TCRdb has only the in-frame clones, and not every one. This repertoire shows under 100,000 clones, about nine tenths found once; its top ten account for 15%. The sequencing input was peripheral blood. These receptors were collected from a male donor with acute or convalescent COVID-19.

A single count supports this clone. The chain combines TRBV9 with TRBJ2-2; D might be TRBD1 (6 bases). Trimming cost V 4 bases and J 4 bases, with 14 bases left between them. Germline CDR1 and CDR2: SGDLS and YYNGEE. The CDR3 is made up of 15 amino acids. Here the CDR3 reads CASSPRTETTGELFF. CDR3 nucleotides: TGTGCCAGCAGCCCCCGGACAGAAACCACCGGGGAGCTGTTTTTT.

This clone occurred once. The genes are TRBV7-2 and TRBJ1-3, with 11 bases aligning to TRBD1. Germline values: CDR1 SGHTA, CDR2 FQGNSA. Trimming took 2 bases from V and 0 from J; bases not matched to a gene: 9. The CDR3 is 19 amino acids. The CDR3 bases are TGTGCCAGCAGCTTATGGGGACAGGGGGAACTTAGCTCTGGAAACACCATATATTTT. This codes for CASSLWGQGELSSGNTIYF.

The rearrangement joins TRBV13 to TRBJ1-3; weak D call: TRBD1 (5 bases). Between the trimmed V and J ends, which lost 10 bases and 2 bases, there was a span of 15 bases. The CDR3 has 14 residues. CDR1 is PRHDT and CDR2 is FYEKMQ in the germline V gene (reference sequence). The CDR3 DNA sequence: TGTGCCACCCGGAGGGAAGGGGCTGGAAACACCATATATTTT. Translated: CATRREGAGNTIYF.

This clone has just one count. This chain links TRBV19 with TRBJ1-2; the D is unclear. This CDR3 is built from 11 residues. Germline loops: CDR1 LNHDA, CDR2 SQIVND (reference sequence). V lost 6 bases, J lost 6 bases, and 8 bases lay in between. The CDR3 DNA reads as TGTGCCAGTAGGTCGAGGGATGGCTACACCTTC. It translates to CASRSRDGYTF.

This chain links TRBV11-2 with TRBJ2-5; 10 bases fit TRBD1. The CDR3 sequence is 17 residues long. The germline gives CDR1 SGHAT, CDR2 FQNNGV. V was clipped by 6 bases and J by 5 bases; unmatched bases: 15. The CDR3 reads CASRLWGGQGKTETQYF. In DNA form, the CDR3 reads TGTGCCAGCAGATTATGGGGGGGACAGGGGAAGACGGAGACCCAGTACTTC.

The chain is built from TRBV18 and TRBJ2-5, with D unresolved. Trimming took off 3 bases at V and 5 bases at J, with 13 bases between the two ends. CDR3 length equals 14 residues. Germline assignment: CDR1 KGHSH and CDR2 LQKENI. The DNA for the CDR3 is TGTGCCAGCTCACCCGTCAAAGTTCGGGAGACCCAGTACTTC. Amino acid sequence: CASSPVKVRETQYF.